Reported below is one T cell receptor (beta chain). This entry belongs to a study of Graves' ophthalmopathy and Graves' hyperthyroidism. Study-wide background: At the time of initial diagnosis and before any treatment, peripheral blood was collected.

Hyperthyroidism showing no ophthalmopathy within 18 months of follow-up was stable. This CDR3 contains 15 residues. CDR1 and CDR2 (germline): SGHAT, FQNNGV. Trimming left V 3 bases short and J 2 bases short, with 10 bases between. Amplification targeted the TCR beta CDR3 regions, with RNA transcripts as the source material. RT-PCR with HTBI primers came first, then second-round multiplex PCR. TCRdb called the multiplex PCR reads again in MiXCR, with one record for every CDR3 protein. The data contain 680,000 or so distinct CDR3 sequences, 20% to 25% of them singletons. The sequence was obtained from a woman between 18 and 29 years old with stable Graves' hyperthyroidism. Some clones in this sample may be carry-over from other donors' samples. The gene calls are TRBV11-2 and TRBJ2-2; unclear D gene. The sample was peripheral blood. CDR3 sequence: CASSFGRSNTGELFF. CDR3 in DNA: TGTGCCAGCAGCTTTGGCCGCTCCAACACCGGGGAGCTGTTTTTT. Full variable domain (rest looked up from reference TRBV11-2 and TRBJ2-2): EAGVAQSPRYKIIEKRQSVAFWCNPISGHATLYWYQQILGQGPKLLIQFQNNGVVDDSQLPKDRFSAERLKGVDSTLKIQPAKLEDSAVYLCASSFGRSNTGELFFGEGSRLTVL.